The 20 T cell receptor beta chains below all came from one sample that was sequenced in a study of human T cells and chemical hapten exposure. TCRdb recomputed calls from the RACE reads with MiXCR, one row per CDR3 protein. The sample carries fewer than 90,000 distinct CDR3 sequences, 6.6% recorded once. Time point defined: patch test 2, 6 weeks after DPC sensitization. As for treatment: therapeutic diphenylcyclopropenone sensitization with weekly scalp DPC. Sequenced here: whole blood, sampled in connection with sensitization to the hapten diphenylcyclopropenone (DPC). These receptors all come from a woman aged 25 to 45 with alopecia areata. Some clones in this sample may be carry-over from other donors' samples.

This clonotype came up many times. The chain joins TRBV5-1 to TRBJ1-1, with D perhaps TRBD1 (5 bases). The V end lost 3 bases, the J end lost 4 bases, and 13 bases lay between the germline ends. The CDR3 extends over 14 amino acids. Germline loops: CDR1 SGHRS, CDR2 YFSETQ. Here the CDR3 reads CASSSRGLGTEAFF. CDR3 in DNA: TGCGCCAGCAGCTCACGGGGCTTGGGCACTGAAGCTTTCTTT.

In its sample, this clonotype was seen many times. The chain has TRBV5-1 and TRBJ1-6; no clear D gene. Germline CDR1 SGHRS, CDR2 YFSETQ. V lost 6 bases and J 8 bases, leaving 15 bases between the germline ends. The CDR3 is 14 amino acids. The CDR3 reads CASTEGASDSPLHF. The CDR3 DNA follows: TGCGCCAGCACCGAGGGAGCGTCTGATTCACCCCTCCACTTT.

This clonotype was counted at least ten times. This sequence joins TRBV27 and TRBJ2-1; no definite D call. Trimming left V 4 bases short and J 6 bases short, with 13 bases between. The CDR3 extends over 14 amino acids. The V gene's germline CDR1 is MNHEY and CDR2 SMNVEV (reference sequence). CDR3 bases: TGTGCCAGCAGTTCGAGAGGCCTCTCCAATGAGCAGTTCTTC. Translated: CASSSRGLSNEQFF.

This clonotype was counted many times. This chain connects TRBV14 to TRBJ2-1, with 9 bases identical to TRBD2. Germline loops: CDR1 SGHDN, CDR2 FVKESK. With 4 bases clipped from V and 4 bases from J, the junction kept 8 bases outside the gene matches. CDR3 length equals 16 residues. DNA of the CDR3: TGTGCCAGCAGCCCTATAGCGGGGGCAAAATACAATGAGCAGTTCTTC. Amino acid sequence: CASSPIAGAKYNEQFF.

This clonotype was counted at least ten times. V gene TRBV12-3 or TRBV12-4 combines with J gene TRBJ2-7, with TRBD1 identical over 10 bases. V lost 5 bases and J lost 4; bases outside the gene matches: 5. The CDR3 loop spans 14 amino acids. CDR3 DNA: TGTGCCAGCAGTCTGGCGGGACAGGGGTACGAGCAGTACTTC. As protein: CASSLAGQGYEQYF.

In this sample, this clonotype turned up many times. The chain carries TRBV5-6 and TRBJ1-3, with 9 positions matching TRBD1. The CDR3 covers 14 residues. Per the germline V gene, CDR1 is SGHDT and CDR2 is YYEEEE. V lost 7 bases to trimming and J lost 5 bases; unmatched junction nucleotides: 7. CDR3 residues: CASSIGTGRNTIYF. The CDR3 DNA reads as TGTGCCAGCTCAATAGGGACAGGGCGAAACACCATATATTTT.

This clonotype was seen only a few times. This chain uses TRBV5-1 with TRBJ1-1; 9 positions agree with TRBD1. Germline assignment: CDR1 SGHRS and CDR2 YFSETQ. Trimming cost V 6 bases and J 1 base; bases outside gene matches: 7. This CDR3 has 15 residues. The CDR3 DNA is TGCGCCAGCACGGTCGCGGGACAGGGGAACACTGAAGCTTTCTTT. This translates into CASTVAGQGNTEAFF.

At least ten counts were recorded for this clonotype. The chain has TRBV5-1 and TRBJ2-1; 9 bases align to TRBD1. Germline V CDR1 and CDR2: SGHRS, YFSETQ. V trimming: 1 base; J trimming: 7 bases; junction bases outside the gene matches: 9. The CDR3 runs 16 residues. For the CDR3, the DNA is TGCGCCAGCAGCTTGTCGACCGGACAGGGGTGGAATGAGCAGTTCTTC. Its protein product is CASSLSTGQGWNEQFF.

The chain recombines TRBV10-3 with TRBJ1-1; TRBD1 matches 7 bases. This CDR3 has 12 amino acids. Germline trimming cut 4 bases from V and 8 bases from J; bases unmatched to any gene: 4. Germline loops: CDR1 ENHRY, CDR2 SYGVKD. CDR3 sequence (DNA): TGTGCCATCAGTGGGGACAGCCAGGAAGCTTTCTTT. It is translated as CAISGDSQEAFF.

This clonotype was detected many times. This chain links TRBV6-5 with TRBJ1-2; D ambiguous. V dropped 2 bases and J dropped 2 bases, with 15 bases sitting between them. CDR1 and CDR2 from the germline V gene are MNHEY and SVGAGI. This CDR3 has 16 amino acids. The CDR3 here is CASSYTIGYTNYGYTF. As DNA, the CDR3 is TGTGCCAGCAGTTACACAATTGGGTACACAAACTATGGCTACACCTTC.

Many counts were recorded for this clonotype. The J gene is TRBJ2-7, the V gene TRBV9; D may be TRBD1 or TRBD2 (5 bases each). CDR3 length: 14 residues. Trimming cost V 7 bases and J 4 bases, with 18 bases left between them. CDR1 and CDR2 (germline): SGDLS, YYNGEE. The CDR3, as DNA: TGTGCCAGCGGCCCCCACGGGGCTTCTTACGAGCAGTACTTC. Its protein product is CASGPHGASYEQYF.

This clonotype was recorded many times. The rearrangement joins TRBV7-6 to TRBJ2-3; the D call may be TRBD1 or TRBD2 (5 bases each). Looked up from germline, CDR1 is SGHVS and CDR2 is FNYEAQ. V dropped 5 bases and J dropped 4 bases, with 16 bases sitting between them. This CDR3 has 15 residues. The CDR3 bases are TGTGCCAGCAGCCCTTCCGGGGCGGGCGCAGATACGCAGTATTTT. Encoded protein: CASSPSGAGADTQYF.

This clonotype has just a few counts. This sequence joins TRBV10-3 and TRBJ1-1, with D unresolved. V was pared by 8 bases and J by 0 bases, with 16 bases between. CDR3 length equals 15 residues. Looked up from germline, CDR1 is ENHRY and CDR2 is SYGVKD. The CDR3 DNA reads as TGTGCCATCCAGCGCTCAGACCTCATGAACACTGAAGCTTTCTTT. Translation gives CAIQRSDLMNTEAFF.

This clonotype was seen ten or more times. The chain links TRBV12-3 or TRBV12-4 to TRBJ2-3; 11 bases are shared with TRBD2. Losses at the gene ends were 6 bases for V and 2 bases for J; bases not matched to a gene: 7. This CDR3 region has 16 residues. The DNA of the CDR3 is TGTGCCAGCAGGTACCCTAGCGGGGGGTTCACAGATACGCAGTATTTT. Protein sequence: CASRYPSGGFTDTQYF.

This clonotype was counted ten times or more. J is TRBJ1-4 and V is TRBV6-1; TRBD1 is a possible D gene (5 bases). The germline V gene encodes CDR1 MNHNS and CDR2 SASEGT. This CDR3 comprises 14 residues. V was cut by 8 bases and J by 3 bases, with 13 bases left in between. CDR3 region: CASGNGGANEKLFF. DNA of the CDR3: TGTGCCAGCGGTAACGGGGGAGCTAATGAAAAACTGTTTTTT.

This clonotype was seen repeatedly, ten times or more. V and J are TRBV6-5 and TRBJ2-3; 7 nucleotides line up with TRBD1. The trim removed 6 bases at V and 2 bases at J, leaving 8 bases unmatched. The CDR3 has 15 residues. Germline assignment: CDR1 MNHEY and CDR2 SVGAGI. The DNA of the CDR3 is TGTGCCAGCAGCCCCGGACAGGTCCCCACAGATACGCAGTATTTT. Protein product: CASSPGQVPTDTQYF.

This clonotype occurred a few times. The chain links TRBV27 to TRBJ2-2; D gene ambiguous. Per germline, CDR1 MNHEY and CDR2 SMNVEV (reference sequence). Trimming stripped 0 bases from V and 0 bases from J, with 2 bases between. There are 14 residues in the CDR3. The CDR3 region has the DNA TGTGCCAGCAGTTTATCATCGAACACCGGGGAGCTGTTTTTT. It translates to CASSLSSNTGELFF.

This clonotype has ten or more counts. One junction end does not reproduce the germline sequence, and a read error may be involved. This chain joins TRBV7-2 and TRBJ1-3; no firm D call. From germline, CDR1 is SGHTA and CDR2 FQGNSA. The CDR3 has 17 amino acids. Written as DNA, the CDR3 is TGTGCCAGCACCTTAGACCCGGCCTCTTTCTCTGGAAACACCATATATTTT. Residues: CASTLDPASFSGNTIYF.

V gene TRBV18 combines with J gene TRBJ1-1; 7 bases align to TRBD1. CDR1 is KGHSH and CDR2 is LQKENI in the germline V gene. The CDR3 is 17 residues long. The J segment lost 0 bases and the V segment lost 3 bases, leaving 10 bases of the junction unmatched. The CDR3 nucleotides are TGTGCCAGCTCACCTTATAAGGGGGCGCGGGTGAACACTGAAGCTTTCTTT. Encoded protein: CASSPYKGARVNTEAFF.

This clonotype occurred a few times. The chain links TRBV12-3 or TRBV12-4 to TRBJ2-3, with TRBD2 as a possible D gene (5 bases). V was clipped by 6 bases and J by 2 bases, with 12 bases between them. This CDR3 contains 14 residues. CDR3 region: CASSLGGFTDTQYF. The CDR3 DNA reads as TGTGCCAGCAGCCTTGGCGGGTTCACAGATACGCAGTATTTT.